A selection of T cell receptor beta chains follows, all from one sample in a study of prognosis after radiotherapy for stage I lung cancer. TCRdb re-called the multiplex PCR reads with MiXCR, one entry per CDR3 protein. Among 38,000 or so distinct CDR3 sequences, roughly a quarter were seen once, and the ten largest hold under 30%. Sequencing was performed on PBMCs, taken before or after stereotactic body radiation therapy (not recorded which). Every receptor here comes from a donor over 45 with non-small cell lung cancer. CDR3s include the opening cysteine and the closing phenylalanine or tryptophan. Each record gives: clone size, V gene, D gene, J gene, CDR3 protein, CDR3 DNA. D genes are given only for firm matches. The size of a clone is reported for some rows only, either as once, few or many, or as a class for expanded clones.

clone_size: many
v_call: TRBV5-1
d_call: .
j_call: TRBJ2-6
cdr3_aa: CASSLAWQSSGANVLTF
cdr3_nt: TGCGCCAGCAGCTTGGCGTGGCAGAGCTCTGGGGCCAACGTCCTGACTTTC

clone_size: many
v_call: TRBV19
d_call: .
j_call: TRBJ1-2
cdr3_aa: CASQIGGIGYTF
cdr3_nt: TGTGCCAGCCAAATCGGGGGCATTGGCTACACCTTC

clone_size: many
v_call: TRBV5-5
d_call: .
j_call: TRBJ2-3
cdr3_aa: CASSPTGSTDTQYF
cdr3_nt: TGTGCCAGCAGCCCTACAGGGAGCACAGATACGCAGTATTTT

clone_size: .
v_call: TRBV6-1
d_call: TRBD2
j_call: TRBJ2-1
cdr3_aa: CASSDCSQGLAGSSYNEQLF
cdr3_nt: TGTGCCAGCAGTGACTGCTCTCAGGGACTAGCGGGAAGCTCCTACAATGAGCAGTTGTTC

clone_size: many
v_call: TRBV30
d_call: TRBD1
j_call: TRBJ1-5
cdr3_aa: CAWSVGQGNQPQHF
cdr3_nt: TGTGCCTGGAGTGTTGGACAGGGAAATCAGCCCCAGCATTTT

clone_size: few
v_call: TRBV5-4
d_call: .
j_call: TRBJ2-7
cdr3_aa: CASSLVLGEQYF
cdr3_nt: TGTGCCAGCAGCCTAGTTCTGGGGGAGCAGTACTTC

clone_size: many
v_call: TRBV6-9
d_call: .
j_call: TRBJ1-5
cdr3_aa: CASSYVAGNQPQHF
cdr3_nt: TGTGCCAGCAGTTATGTGGCAGGAAATCAGCCCCAGCATTTT

clone_size: many
v_call: TRBV5-6
d_call: .
j_call: TRBJ1-2
cdr3_aa: CASTPGPAGPFFYGYTF
cdr3_nt: TGTGCCAGCACACCGGGCCCCGCCGGTCCCTTCTTCTATGGCTACACCTTC

clone_size: many
v_call: TRBV19
d_call: TRBD2
j_call: TRBJ2-7
cdr3_aa: CASSRTSGRAGGEQYF
cdr3_nt: TGTGCCAGTAGTAGGACTAGCGGGAGGGCCGGAGGTGAGCAGTACTTC

clone_size: many
v_call: TRBV28
d_call: .
j_call: TRBJ1-6
cdr3_aa: CASSSRRDNSPLHF
cdr3_nt: TGTGCCAGCAGCTCCCGACGGGATAATTCACCCCTCCACTTT

clone_size: many
v_call: TRBV19
d_call: .
j_call: TRBJ1-4
cdr3_aa: CASNTGYSGEKLFF
cdr3_nt: TGTGCCAGTAATACAGGATACAGCGGTGAAAAACTGTTTTTT

clone_size: .
v_call: TRBV24-1
d_call: .
j_call: TRBJ2-3
cdr3_aa: CATSVNDVTDTQYF
cdr3_nt: TGTGCCACCAGTGTGAATGATGTCACAGATACGCAGTATTTT

clone_size: many
v_call: TRBV5-5
d_call: TRBD2
j_call: TRBJ2-2
cdr3_aa: CASSLGEGRGTGELFF
cdr3_nt: TGTGCCAGCAGCTTGGGGGAAGGGAGGGGCACCGGGGAGCTGTTTTTT

clone_size: many
v_call: TRBV6-1
d_call: .
j_call: TRBJ2-7
cdr3_aa: CASSAGGGPDEQYF
cdr3_nt: TGTGCCAGCAGTGCTGGAGGGGGACCCGACGAGCAGTACTTC

clone_size: few
v_call: TRBV18
d_call: .
j_call: TRBJ1-1
cdr3_aa: CASSPPAGVSTEAFF
cdr3_nt: TGTGCCAGCTCACCACCGGCAGGGGTGAGCACTGAAGCTTTCTTT

clone_size: many
v_call: TRBV28
d_call: .
j_call: TRBJ1-5
cdr3_aa: CASKSGRNSNQPQHF
cdr3_nt: TGTGCCAGCAAATCCGGACGGAATAGCAATCAGCCCCAGCATTTT

clone_size: many
v_call: TRBV5-8
d_call: .
j_call: TRBJ2-2
cdr3_aa: CASSGGTGLFDTGELFF
cdr3_nt: TGTGCCAGCAGCGGCGGTACAGGGCTTTTTGACACCGGGGAGCTGTTTTTT

clone_size: many
v_call: TRBV5-5
d_call: .
j_call: TRBJ2-7
cdr3_aa: CASSLVTGNNYEQYF
cdr3_nt: TGTGCCAGCAGCTTGGTTACAGGTAACAACTACGAGCAGTACTTC

clone_size: many
v_call: TRBV18
d_call: .
j_call: TRBJ1-5
cdr3_aa: CASSPGRNQPQHF
cdr3_nt: TGTGCCAGCTCGCCAGGGCGCAATCAGCCCCAGCATTTT

clone_size: many
v_call: TRBV6-1
d_call: TRBD1
j_call: TRBJ1-4
cdr3_aa: CASNGQGRGEKLFF
cdr3_nt: TGTGCCAGCAACGGACAGGGCAGGGGTGAAAAACTGTTTTTT

clone_size: many
v_call: TRBV19
d_call: TRBD1
j_call: TRBJ1-5
cdr3_aa: CASSPTGTGGDSNQPQHF
cdr3_nt: TGTGCCAGTAGCCCAACCGGGACAGGTGGAGATAGCAATCAGCCCCAGCATTTT

clone_size: many
v_call: TRBV19
d_call: TRBD1
j_call: TRBJ1-4
cdr3_aa: CASRMIGQGAEGEKLFF
cdr3_nt: TGTGCCAGTAGGATGATTGGACAGGGGGCTGAAGGTGAAAAACTGTTTTTT

clone_size: many
v_call: TRBV7-2
d_call: .
j_call: TRBJ2-7
cdr3_aa: CASSLDARGEQYF
cdr3_nt: TGTGCCAGCAGCTTAGACGCCCGGGGCGAGCAGTACTTC

clone_size: many
v_call: TRBV6-1
d_call: TRBD2
j_call: TRBJ2-5
cdr3_aa: CASSVSSGDQETQYF
cdr3_nt: TGTGCCAGCAGTGTTAGTAGCGGGGACCAAGAGACCCAGTACTTC

clone_size: many
v_call: TRBV6-1
d_call: .
j_call: TRBJ1-5
cdr3_aa: CASSTYPLNREDQPQHF
cdr3_nt: TGTGCCAGCAGTACTTACCCCCTTAACAGGGAAGATCAGCCCCAGCATTTT

clone_size: .
v_call: TRBV5-1
d_call: .
j_call: TRBJ1-1
cdr3_aa: CASSLWGNTEAFF
cdr3_nt: TGCGCCAGCAGCTTGTGGGGGAACACTGAAGCTTTCTTT

clone_size: many
v_call: TRBV27
d_call: TRBD2
j_call: TRBJ2-5
cdr3_aa: CASRRSGGAGETQYF
cdr3_nt: TGTGCCAGCAGGAGGAGCGGGGGGGCCGGGGAGACCCAGTACTTC

clone_size: many
v_call: TRBV6-1
d_call: .
j_call: TRBJ1-1
cdr3_aa: CASRRPTGEAFF
cdr3_nt: TGTGCCAGCAGAAGACCTACCGGGGAAGCTTTCTTT

clone_size: many
v_call: TRBV4-2
d_call: TRBD2
j_call: TRBJ2-3
cdr3_aa: CASSQDLETSGDTDTQYF
cdr3_nt: TGTGCCAGCAGCCAAGATTTGGAGACTAGCGGGGACACAGATACGCAGTATTTT

clone_size: .
v_call: TRBV29-1
d_call: .
j_call: TRBJ2-5
cdr3_aa: CSVEPPRKETQYF
cdr3_nt: TGCAGCGTTGAGCCCCCCAGGAAGGAGACCCAGTACTTC

clone_size: many
v_call: TRBV28
d_call: TRBD1
j_call: TRBJ1-1
cdr3_aa: CASRENRGNTEAFF
cdr3_nt: TGTGCCAGCAGAGAGAACAGGGGGAACACTGAAGCTTTCTTT

clone_size: medium-sized
v_call: TRBV20-1
d_call: TRBD2
j_call: TRBJ2-5
cdr3_aa: CSASPSGSQETQYF
cdr3_nt: TGCAGTGCTAGCCCTAGCGGCAGCCAAGAGACCCAGTACTTC

clone_size: many
v_call: TRBV18
d_call: .
j_call: TRBJ2-7
cdr3_aa: CASSPRFNFFRIYEQYF
cdr3_nt: TGTGCCAGCTCACCACGGTTTAATTTCTTTCGGATCTACGAGCAGTACTTC

clone_size: many
v_call: TRBV24-1
d_call: .
j_call: TRBJ2-2
cdr3_aa: CATSDRLGGTGELFF
cdr3_nt: TGTGCCACCAGTGACCGCCTAGGGGGTACCGGGGAGCTGTTTTTT

clone_size: few
v_call: TRBV4-2
d_call: TRBD2
j_call: TRBJ2-5
cdr3_aa: CASSQGGGGNQETQYF
cdr3_nt: TGTGCCAGCAGCCAAGGAGGCGGGGGTAACCAAGAGACCCAGTACTTC

clone_size: many
v_call: TRBV6-1
d_call: .
j_call: TRBJ1-1
cdr3_aa: CASSEDRNTEAFF
cdr3_nt: TGTGCCAGCAGTGAGGACAGGAACACTGAAGCTTTCTTT